These 15 T cell receptor beta chains were all obtained from the same sample, sequenced in a study of shared clonotypes between healthy human individuals. Only in-frame clones appear in the TCRdb table, and some are missing; sequencing was by immunoSEQ multiplex PCR. This table has hundreds of thousands of clones, roughly 72% appearing once. Sample: memory CD4+ T cells sorted from blood. Subset meaning: CD45RA-negative fraction. All receptors come from a woman aged 25 to 39 in good health.

The chain has TRBV7-2 and TRBJ2-3; 9 bases match TRBD2. From germline, CDR1 is SGHTA and CDR2 FQGNSA. There are 15 residues in the CDR3. V was clipped by 1 base and J by 4 bases; unmatched bases: 3. The CDR3 DNA follows: TGTGCCAGCAGCTTAGGGGCGGGAGGGGCAGATACGCAGTATTTT. Its translation: CASSLGAGGADTQYF.

The chain combines TRBV2 with TRBJ2-7, with 12 bases that match TRBD2. V shed 4 bases, J shed 2 bases, and the junction held 3 bases outside the gene matches. The CDR3 loop spans 15 amino acids. Looked up from germline, CDR1 is SNHLY and CDR2 is FYNNEI. As DNA, the CDR3 is TGTGCCAGCAGTGTCGGACTAGCGGGGACCTACGAGCAGTACTTC. It is translated as CASSVGLAGTYEQYF.

The chain links TRBV21-1 to TRBJ1-1; the table calls TRBD1, which could not be checked here. TRBV21-1 is labeled a pseudogene. CDR3 length: 22 residues. CDR3 residues: CASSKQDRTGVVARGMNTEAFF. CDR3 coding DNA: TGTGCCAGCAGCAAACAAGACCGGACAGGTGTCGTTGCGAGGGGCATGAACACTGAAGCTTTCTTT.

This clone was detected ten times or more. As the CDR3 is not closed by the conserved phenylalanine or tryptophan, this likely results from a read error. No DNA is shown, since the ends of the CDR3 on it are uncertain; the CDR3 is the one TCRdb lists. The chain couples TRBV28 to TRBJ1-1; TRBD1, the D gene given by the table, was not confirmed from the DNA. Germline CDR1 is MDHEN and CDR2 is SYDVKM. The CDR3 has 14 amino acids, counting both end residues. Here the CDR3 reads CASRSGIGTSRGAI.

The rearrangement joins TRBV27 to TRBJ2-7; 10 bases match TRBD2. The J segment lost 2 bases and the V segment lost 8 bases, leaving 12 bases of the junction unmatched. The CDR3 spans 16 residues. Germline V gene sequence: CDR1 MNHEY, CDR2 SMNVEV (reference sequence). CDR3 region: CASHKSSGRRTYEQYF. The CDR3 DNA reads as TGTGCCAGCCATAAAAGTAGCGGGAGGAGAACCTACGAGCAGTACTTC.

With respect to this clone: This same CDR3 is encoded by further DNA sequences in the sample. CDR3: CASSLDSTYNEQFF. The CDR3 coding sequence is TGCGCCAGCAGCCTAGACAGCACCTACAATGAGCAGTTCTTC. The V and J genes are TRBV5-1 and TRBJ2-1; D might be TRBD1 (5 bases). V gave up 4 bases and J gave up 2 bases, with 10 bases separating them. Germline CDR1 reads SGHRS; CDR2 reads YFSETQ. The CDR3 is 14 amino acids.

The count of this clone is one. The chain combines TRBV10-2 with TRBJ2-2; TRBD1 agrees at 7 bases. The V and J ends lost 8 bases and 5 bases, in that order; junction bases with no gene match: 11. This CDR3 contains 15 residues. CDR1 is WSHSY, CDR2 SAAADI, per germline. The CDR3 coding sequence is TGCGCCAGCTATATTACAGGGGATGAAACCGGGGAGCTGTTTTTT. This gives the protein CASYITGDETGELFF.

The rearrangement joins TRBV29-1 to TRBJ2-7; 7 bases line up with TRBD2. The length of the CDR3 is 13 residues. Trimming cost V 5 bases and J 2 bases; bases outside gene matches: 6. CDR1 and CDR2 from the germline V gene are SQVTM and ANQGSEA. The CDR3 nucleotides read TGCAGCGTTTCCGGGACTACCGCCTACGAGCAGTACTTC. Amino acid sequence: CSVSGTTAYEQYF.

V and J are TRBV28 and TRBJ1-2, with 8 bases that match TRBD1. Germline CDR1 and CDR2: MDHEN and SYDVKM. J lost 2 bases, V lost 3 bases, and 8 bases had no gene match. There are 16 residues in the CDR3. For the CDR3, the DNA is TGTGCCAGCAGTTTCGGGGCAGGGGGCTTAAACTATGGCTACACCTTC. Encoded protein: CASSFGAGGLNYGYTF.

This clone was seen only a few times. The CDR3 DNA is TGTGCCAGCAGTTACTCGTCAGGGGCGGGAAACACCATATATTTT. Amino acid sequence: CASSYSSGAGNTIYF. The chain is built from TRBV6-5 and TRBJ1-3; D is perhaps TRBD1 (6 bases). V shed 0 bases and J shed 4 bases, with 10 bases lying between them. Germline V CDR1 and CDR2: MNHEY, SVGAGI. This CDR3 has 15 residues.

The V call is TRBV7-9, the J call TRBJ1-5, with 8 nucleotides matching TRBD1. Germline assignment: CDR1 SEHNR and CDR2 FQNEAQ (reference sequence). This CDR3 has 16 amino acids. V was pared by 0 bases and J by 5 bases, with 6 bases of the junction left unmatched. CDR3 in amino acids: CASSLAADRDDQPQHF. The CDR3 region has the DNA TGTGCCAGCAGCTTAGCTGCGGACAGGGATGATCAGCCCCAGCATTTT.

This rearrangement joins TRBV27 to TRBJ2-1, with TRBD2 as a possible D gene (5 bases). Looked up from germline, CDR1 is MNHEY and CDR2 is SMNVEV (reference sequence). Trimming took 5 bases from V and 12 from J, leaving 11 bases between them. The CDR3 totals 11 residues. The DNA of the CDR3 is TGTGCCAGCAGTGCCCGGGATCTGCAGTTCTTC. Amino acid sequence: CASSARDLQFF.

V usage is TRBV5-1 and J usage is TRBJ2-2, with D possibly TRBD1 on 5 matching bases. There are 13 residues in the CDR3. The V and J ends lost 5 bases and 3 bases respectively, with 8 bases between them. Germline V CDR1 and CDR2: SGHRS, YFSETQ. The CDR3 DNA reads TGCGCCAGCAGTATAGGGGACACCGGGGAGCTGTTTTTT. Protein product: CASSIGDTGELFF.

As for this clone: Other DNA sequences in the same sample also yield this CDR3. The J gene is TRBJ1-1, the V gene TRBV4-1; the D is unclear. The germline gives CDR1 MGHRA, CDR2 YSYEKL. The CDR3 length is 13 residues. Trimming stripped 0 bases from V and 3 bases from J, with 5 bases between. The CDR3 loop reads CASSQERDTEAFF. The CDR3 region has the DNA TGCGCCAGCAGCCAAGAGCGGGACACTGAAGCTTTCTTT.

The J gene is TRBJ2-3, the V gene TRBV5-1; 12 bases are a match to TRBD2. Per germline, CDR1 SGHRS and CDR2 YFSETQ. This CDR3 is built from 16 residues. With 2 bases clipped from V and 6 bases from J, the junction kept 7 bases outside the gene matches. CDR3 loop: CASSFNSGTSGDTQYF. CDR3 in DNA: TGCGCCAGCAGCTTCAATTCCGGGACTAGCGGGGATACGCAGTATTTT.